These T cell receptor beta chains were read from a single sample in a study of blood T cell repertoires in COVID-19. This table comes from immunoSEQ multiplex PCR, and its TCRdb copy is limited to in-frame clones, with some not included. The data contain about 230,000 clones, roughly 80% of them singletons. The specimen sequenced was peripheral blood. The receptor source for this set is a woman in her 70s with active or convalescent COVID-19. Each CDR3 is given with its conserved first and last residue. A D gene is named only where the DNA matches it firmly. Where a row states a size, it is once, few, many or the class of an expanded clone; other rows omit it.

v_gene	j_gene	d_gene	abundance	CDR3aa	CDR3nt
TRBV5-4	TRBJ2-1	TRBD2	once	CASRSGTSSYNEQFF	TGTGCCAGCAGATCCGGGACTAGCTCCTACAATGAGCAGTTCTTC
TRBV5-4	TRBJ2-7	TRBD2	NA	CASSLRLAGGNEQYF	TGTGCCAGCAGCTTGAGGCTAGCGGGAGGGAACGAGCAGTACTTC
TRBV18	TRBJ1-1	TRBD1	NA	CASSPLRDRGDTEAFF	TGTGCCAGCTCACCTCTGCGGGACAGGGGTGACACTGAAGCTTTCTTT
TRBV7-2	TRBJ1-5	TRBD1	NA	CASSGTGDQPQHF	TGTGCCAGCAGCGGGACAGGGGATCAGCCCCAGCATTTT
TRBV12-3/TRBV12-4	TRBJ1-1	NA	NA	CASSWRGGTEAFF	TGTGCCAGCAGTTGGAGGGGTGGCACTGAAGCTTTCTTT
TRBV27	TRBJ1-2	TRBD1	NA	CASRDNRGHYGYTF	TGTGCCAGCAGGGATAACAGGGGACACTATGGCTACACCTTC
TRBV27	TRBJ2-7	TRBD1	NA	CASKGAAYEQYF	TGTGCCTCGAAGGGGGCAGCCTACGAGCAGTACTTC
TRBV9	TRBJ2-5	NA	NA	CASSVIGGRETQYF	TGTGCCAGCAGCGTAATCGGGGGACGGGAGACCCAGTACTTC
TRBV18	TRBJ2-1	TRBD1	once	CASSRAPQGNNEQFF	TGTGCCAGCTCACGGGCGCCACAGGGGAACAATGAGCAGTTCTTC
TRBV13	TRBJ2-7	NA	NA	CASSLRGFYEQYF	TGTGCCAGCAGCTTAAGGGGTTTCTACGAGCAGTACTTC
TRBV18	TRBJ2-7	NA	NA	CASSLTQGTYEQYF	TGTGCCAGCTCTCTCACTCAGGGAACCTACGAGCAGTACTTC
TRBV9	TRBJ1-1	NA	once	CASSVEQGQAFF	TGTGCCAGCAGCGTAGAACAGGGACAAGCTTTCTTT
TRBV12-3/TRBV12-4	TRBJ2-5	NA	NA	CASRRQMETQYF	TGTGCCAGCAGACGACAGATGGAGACCCAGTACTTC
TRBV18	TRBJ2-7	NA	NA	CASSPPSAAGFYEQYF	TGTGCCAGCTCACCACCTTCCGCGGCGGGGTTCTACGAGCAGTACTTC
TRBV30	TRBJ1-5	NA	NA	CAWSAAQRESQHF	TGTGCCTGGAGTGCCGCTCAGCGGGAGTCCCAGCATTTT
TRBV19	TRBJ2-1	NA	once	CASSSTSSSYNEQFF	TGTGCCAGTAGTAGTACTTCGAGCTCCTACAATGAGCAGTTCTTC
TRBV5-4	TRBJ2-7	NA	few	CASSLGLGREQYF	TGTGCCAGCAGCTTGGGGCTGGGCCGCGAGCAGTACTTC
TRBV15	TRBJ1-4	NA	NA	CATSRAGGETNEKLFF	TGTGCCACCAGCAGAGCGGGAGGGGAGACTAATGAAAAACTGTTTTTT
TRBV5-6	TRBJ2-5	TRBD1	NA	CASSSPLTGAVETQYF	TGTGCCAGCAGCTCTCCACTGACAGGGGCGGTAGAGACCCAGTACTTC
TRBV20-1	TRBJ1-4	NA	NA	CSATDREKLFF	TGCAGTGCTACGGACAGAGAAAAACTGTTTTTT